Below are 17 T cell receptor beta chains sequenced from a single sample in a study of OX40 agonist ivuxolimab in advanced cancers. Assay: immunoSEQ multiplex PCR; the TCRdb copy retains only in-frame clones and omits some. The sample carries tens of thousands of clones, 91% recorded once. Sequences were derived from CD4+ or CD8+ T cells sorted from blood, sampled in a trial of the OX40 agonist ivuxolimab. The receptors here all came from an adult with an advanced solid tumor such as melanoma, head and neck, liver or kidney cancer.

This chain links TRBV5-1 with TRBJ2-5; TRBD2 aligns across 9 bases. V lost 10 bases, J lost 4 bases, and 17 bases stayed unmatched. The germline V gene has CDR1 SGHRS and CDR2 YFSETQ. The length of the CDR3 is 16 residues. The CDR3 coding sequence is TGCGCCGGACCTGCCCTAGGTAGCGGGAGTCGAGAGACCCAGTACTTC. Translated: CAGPALGSGSRETQYF. The whole variable domain, filled in from reference TRBV5-1 and TRBJ2-5, reads KAGVTQTPRYLIKTRGQQVTLSCSPISGHRSVSWYQQTPGQGLQFLFEYFSETQRNKGNFPGRFSGRQFSNSRSEMNVSTLELGDSALYLCAGPALGSGSRETQYFGPGTRLLVL.

There are a few counts of this clone. V and J are TRBV28 and TRBJ2-3; maybe TRBD2 (5 bases). Germline CDR1 reads MDHEN; CDR2 reads SYDVKM. Trimming took off 10 bases at V and 6 bases at J, with 11 bases between the two ends. This CDR3 has 11 residues. As DNA, the CDR3 is TGTGCCACCGTGGGAGTGGATACGCAGTATTTT. Translation: CATVGVDTQYF. The whole variable domain, filled in from reference TRBV28 and TRBJ2-3, reads DVKVTQSSRYLVKRTGEKVFLECVQDMDHENMFWYRQDPGLGLRLIYFSYDVKMKEKGDIPEGYSVSREKKERFSLILESASTNQTSMYLCATVGVDTQYFGPGTRLTVL.

This chain uses TRBV13 with TRBJ1-1; 7 nucleotides agree with TRBD1. The germline V gene has CDR1 PRHDT and CDR2 FYEKMQ (reference sequence). The CDR3 length is 13 residues. J lost 1 base, V lost 6 bases, and 2 bases had no gene match. For the CDR3, the DNA is TGTGCCAGCAGAGAGGGGGCGAACACTGAAGCTTTCTTT. It yields the protein CASREGANTEAFF.

The table lists this clone with a count of one. The chain is built from TRBV7-9 and TRBJ2-1; D could derive from TRBD1 or TRBD2 (5 bases each). V gave up 6 bases and J gave up 0 bases, with 18 bases separating them. This CDR3 is 17 amino acids long. The germline gives CDR1 SEHNR, CDR2 FQNEAQ (reference sequence). CDR3 sequence (DNA): TGTGCCAGCAGGCCCCCTCGAGGGGTGACCTCCTACAATGAGCAGTTCTTC. Translation gives CASRPPRGVTSYNEQFF.

V is TRBV16 and J is TRBJ2-1; the match to TRBD2 covers 11 bases. Trimming cost V 0 bases and J 2 bases; bases outside gene matches: 0. The length of the CDR3 is 16 residues. Per the germline V gene, CDR1 is KGHSY and CDR2 is FQNENV. The chain's CDR3 is CASSQSTSGAYNEQFF. CDR3 sequence (DNA): TGTGCCAGCAGCCAATCGACTAGCGGGGCCTACAATGAGCAGTTCTTC.

This clone has only a few counts. This chain joins TRBV28 and TRBJ1-2, with no clear D. Germline V gene lookup returns CDR1 MDHEN and CDR2 SYDVKM. There are 12 residues in the CDR3. V shed 3 bases and J shed 5 bases, with 7 bases lying between them. CDR3 region: CASSLAEYGYTF. The CDR3 nucleotides are TGTGCCAGCAGTTTGGCCGAGTATGGCTACACCTTC.

The chain employs TRBV9 and TRBJ2-3; 13 nucleotides align to TRBD2. CDR1 is SGDLS and CDR2 is YYNGEE in the germline V gene. Unmatched junction bases numbered 4, after V lost 0 bases and J lost 0 bases. This CDR3 is built from 18 residues. The CDR3 loop is CASSVELAGGPSTDTQYF. In nucleotides, the CDR3 is TGTGCCAGCAGCGTAGAACTAGCGGGAGGGCCCAGCACAGATACGCAGTATTTT.

This chain joins TRBV29-1 and TRBJ2-1; possibly TRBD2 for D (5 bases). This CDR3 is 12 amino acids long. V was cut by 7 bases and J by 3 bases, with 10 bases left in between. Germline V lookup: CDR1 SQVTM, CDR2 ANQGSEA. Here the CDR3 reads CSGSRDYNEQFF. The CDR3 DNA is TGCAGCGGGTCTCGGGACTACAATGAGCAGTTCTTC.

The chain has TRBV5-6 and TRBJ1-5; TRBD1 agrees at 9 bases. The germline gives CDR1 SGHDT, CDR2 YYEEEE. V gave up 4 bases and J gave up 8 bases; unmatched junction bases: 7. CDR3 length: 14 residues. For the CDR3, the DNA is TGTGCCAGCAGCCATAGGACAGGGGACGAGCCCCAGCATTTT. This sequence encodes CASSHRTGDEPQHF.

In its sample, this clone was seen once. CDR3 protein: CASSFRLAGPDTQYF. In DNA, the CDR3 is TGCGCCAGCAGCTTCCGACTAGCGGGACCAGATACGCAGTATTTT. J is TRBJ2-3 and V is TRBV5-1, with 11 bases matching TRBD2. Germline V gene data show CDR1 as SGHRS and CDR2 as YFSETQ. V shed 2 bases and J 4 bases; nucleotides not matched to a gene: 3. This CDR3 comprises 15 residues.

The chain recombines TRBV10-3 with TRBJ2-5, with D possibly TRBD2 on 6 matching bases. The CDR3 is made up of 15 amino acids. Germline V gene sequence: CDR1 ENHRY, CDR2 SYGVKD. Trimming cost V 3 bases and J 5 bases, with 16 bases left between them. The DNA of the CDR3 is TGTGCCATCAGTGACCAAAGCCGACTAGGGGAGACCCAGTACTTC. It is translated as CAISDQSRLGETQYF.

The CDR3: CASSLGRTDEQYF. The CDR3 DNA sequence: TGTGCCAGCAGCTTAGGGCGGACCGACGAGCAGTACTTC. J is TRBJ2-7 and V is TRBV7-3; D not certain. Germline loops: CDR1 SGHTA, CDR2 FQGTGA. The CDR3 length is 13 residues. The germline V and J ends were trimmed by 2 bases and 5 bases, with 10 bases remaining between them.

The rearrangement links TRBV28 to TRBJ1-1; no definite D call. This CDR3 region has 13 residues. Germline values: CDR1 MDHEN, CDR2 SYDVKM. Trimming pared 6 bases from V and 0 bases from J, leaving 8 bases between. The CDR3, as DNA: TGTGCCAGCAGCCCCGGGCTGAACACTGAAGCTTTCTTT. This translates into CASSPGLNTEAFF.

This chain uses TRBV6-1 with TRBJ1-1, with unresolved D. Between the trimmed V and J ends, which lost 1 base and 10 bases, there was a span of 13 bases. The CDR3 is 13 residues long. The germline CDR1 and CDR2 sequences are MNHNS and SASEGT. CDR3 amino acids: CASSEGLTGAAFF. CDR3 in DNA: TGTGCCAGCAGTGAAGGCCTTACCGGTGCAGCTTTCTTT.

This clone was seen only once. The V and J genes are TRBV10-3 and TRBJ2-1, with 9 bases aligning to TRBD1. This CDR3 is built from 14 residues. V lost 8 bases to trimming and J lost 6 bases; unmatched junction nucleotides: 8. Germline V gene lookup returns CDR1 ENHRY and CDR2 SYGVKD. As DNA, the CDR3 is TGTGCCATCGAAGCCGGGACAGGGTTCAATGAGCAGTTCTTC. Its protein product is CAIEAGTGFNEQFF.

The chain is built from TRBV5-8 and TRBJ2-5; D tentatively fits TRBD1 or TRBD2 (5 bases each). The germline V gene has CDR1 SGHTS and CDR2 YDEGEE. The V end lost 3 bases, the J end lost 0 bases, and 21 bases lay between the germline ends. The CDR3 contains 18 residues. This CDR3 is CASSWDEGTRTYQETQYF. The CDR3 bases are TGTGCCAGCAGCTGGGACGAGGGCACAAGAACGTACCAAGAGACCCAGTACTTC.

J is TRBJ1-1 and V is TRBV5-4; unclear D gene. V lost 0 bases and J lost 3, with 12 bases in between. This CDR3 has 15 amino acids. Germline V CDR1 and CDR2: SGHNT, YYREEE (reference sequence). For the CDR3, the DNA is TGTGCCAGCAGCTTGGGTTTAGAGGGATACACTGAAGCTTTCTTT. Amino acid sequence: CASSLGLEGYTEAFF.